Below are 11 T cell receptor beta chains sequenced from a single sample in a study of T-cell reconstitution after alpha-beta-depleted transplantation in children. Unique molecular identifiers tagged the TCRbeta library. TCRdb recomputed calls from the PCR reads with MiXCR, one row per CDR3 protein. This table has fewer than 450,000 distinct CDR3 sequences, 15% to 20% appearing once. The source material was PBMCs, mostly from graft donor cells, sampled 360 days after TCRalphabeta/CD19-depleted stem cell transplant. These receptors were taken from a male patient aged 2-15 years who had a stem cell transplant for acute lymphoblastic leukemia, so the T cells may come from the graft donor.

This chain joins TRBV5-1 and TRBJ2-7; 10 bases are a match to TRBD2. The germline gives CDR1 SGHRS, CDR2 YFSETQ. The CDR3 is made up of 14 amino acids. With V trimmed by 0 bases and J by 5 bases, 2 bases remained unmatched. CDR3 sequence reads: CASSLASGSDEQYF. The DNA of the CDR3 is TGCGCCAGCAGCTTGGCTAGCGGGAGTGACGAGCAGTACTTC.

About this clonotype: A much larger clone lies one base from this, so it may be a read error. The rearrangement uses TRBV7-8 and TRBJ2-1; D uncertain. The CDR3 has 15 residues. Germline CDR1 reads SGHVS; CDR2 reads FQNEAQ. The CDR3 bases are TGTGCCTGCAGCATCCAGGCCCTAGACCTCAATGAGCAGTTCTTC. This gives the protein CACSIQALDLNEQFF. Looking up the rest from reference TRBV7-8 and TRBJ2-1 gives the full variable domain: GAGVSQSPRYKVAKRGQDVALRCDPISGHVSLFWYQQALGQGPEFLTYFQNEAQLDKSGLPSDRFFAERPEGSVSTLKIQRTQQEDSAVYLCACSIQALDLNEQFFGPGTRLTVL.

V and J are TRBV9 and TRBJ2-1, with D possibly TRBD2 on 5 matching bases. The V end lost 4 bases, the J end lost 1 base, and 18 bases lay between the germline ends. Germline values: CDR1 SGDLS, CDR2 YYNGEE. The CDR3 has 17 amino acids. The CDR3 DNA sequence: TGTGCCAGCAGCCCCTGGGGTGGGAGATCGTCCTACAATGAGCAGTTCTTC. This sequence encodes CASSPWGGRSSYNEQFF.

This clonotype was detected a few times. The rearrangement links TRBV4-3 to TRBJ2-3; D not resolved. The CDR3 sequence is 13 residues long. The V gene's germline CDR1 is LGHNA and CDR2 YSLEER. The V end was cut by 4 bases, the J end by 6 bases, with 11 bases between. CDR3 DNA: TGCGCCAGCAGCCCTAGATCGTGGGATACGCAGTATTTT. Protein: CASSPRSWDTQYF.

The genes are TRBV4-2 and TRBJ2-3; perhaps D is TRBD1 or TRBD2 (6 bases each). The V end lost 0 bases, the J end lost 2 bases, and 12 bases lay between the germline ends. This CDR3 has 16 residues. The V gene's germline CDR1 is LGHNA and CDR2 YNFKEQ. The CDR3 is CASSQDGGGPTDTQYF. CDR3 DNA sequence: TGTGCCAGCAGCCAAGATGGAGGGGGTCCCACAGATACGCAGTATTTT.

This sequence joins TRBV3-1 and TRBJ2-1, with 10 bases lining up with TRBD2. Germline CDR1 and CDR2: LGHDT and YNNKEL (reference sequence). The CDR3 is 15 residues long. V lost 2 bases, J lost 5 bases, and 3 bases stayed unmatched. CDR3 bases: TGTGCCAGCAGCCAACTAGCGGGAGCGGACAATGAGCAGTTCTTC. It codes for CASSQLAGADNEQFF.

The V gene is TRBV5-1, the J gene TRBJ2-1, with D uncertain. The CDR3 covers 15 residues. V dropped 0 bases and J dropped 7 bases, with 14 bases sitting between them. Germline V gene data show CDR1 as SGHRS and CDR2 as YFSETQ. The CDR3 loop is CASSLARGWANEQFF. CDR3 coding DNA: TGCGCCAGCAGCTTGGCGCGAGGATGGGCGAATGAGCAGTTCTTC.

This clonotype was seen ten or more times. The chain carries TRBV10-3 and TRBJ1-5; D call uncertain. The germline V gene encodes CDR1 ENHRY and CDR2 SYGVKD. Deletions cut 5 bases from V and 5 bases from J, with 10 bases between. The CDR3 covers 13 residues. CDR3 DNA sequence: TGTGCCATCAGTATGGCCGTCGATCAGCCCCAGCATTTT. This sequence encodes CAISMAVDQPQHF.

This clonotype has just a few counts. The genes are TRBV28 and TRBJ1-1; D not resolved. From germline, CDR1 is MDHEN and CDR2 SYDVKM. V was clipped by 6 bases and J by 4 bases, with 12 bases between them. CDR3 size: 13 residues. The CDR3 region is CASRFSGITEAFF. CDR3 nucleotide sequence: TGTGCCAGCAGATTTTCGGGGATCACTGAAGCTTTCTTT.

This clonotype has just a few counts. The chain uses TRBV7-2 and TRBJ1-2; D ambiguous. The CDR3 covers 14 residues. Trimming took 5 bases from V and 4 from J, leaving 14 bases between them. The germline CDR1 and CDR2 sequences are SGHTA and FQGNSA. CDR3 nucleotides: TGTGCCAGCAGCGAGAGAGACTCCTCCTATGGCTACACCTTC. This encodes CASSERDSSYGYTF.

This clonotype turned up a few times. V is TRBV5-1 and J is TRBJ2-1; 10 positions agree with TRBD1. CDR3 length equals 16 residues. V shed 3 bases and J 7 bases; nucleotides not matched to a gene: 10. In germline, CDR1 is SGHRS, CDR2 YFSETQ. This CDR3 reads CASSWMWDRGGNEQFF. The CDR3 DNA reads as TGCGCCAGCAGCTGGATGTGGGACAGGGGAGGGAATGAGCAGTTCTTC.